A selection of T cell receptor beta chains follows, all from one sample in a study of T-cell reconstitution after alpha-beta-depleted transplantation in children. TCRdb redid the calling of the PCR reads with MiXCR, one entry per CDR3 protein. This sample has about 240,000 distinct CDR3 sequences, with roughly 24% found just once. The specimen comprised PBMCs, sampled before TCRalphabeta/CD19-depleted stem cell transplant. These receptors originate from a girl aged 2-10 years with Fanconi anemia, due to receive a stem cell transplant. Each CDR3 is given with its conserved first and last residue. The order of the fields is D gene, J gene, clone size, V gene, CDR3 DNA, CDR3 protein. A D gene is named only where the DNA matches it firmly. Clone size is given for some rows only: seen once, a few or many times, or a class if the clone is expanded.

- TRBJ2-3 many TRBV10-3 TGTGCCATCACCGGGGACAGCACAGATACGCAGTATTTT CAITGDSTDTQYF
TRBD1 TRBJ2-2 many TRBV28 TGTGCCAGTATACAGGGGGCGAGGACCGGGGAGCTGTTTTTT CASIQGARTGELFF
- TRBJ2-1 many TRBV5-6 TGTGCCAGCAGCTTGGTTGGCAGGGCGAGTCACAATGAGCAGTTCTTC CASSLVGRASHNEQFF
- TRBJ2-7 - TRBV10-3 TGTGCCATCAGGGCGGGACACTCTTCCTACGAGCAGTACTTC CAIRAGHSSYEQYF
- TRBJ1-2 - TRBV7-8 TGTGCCAGCAGCTTAGAAGCGGGAAGGGGCTACACCTTC CASSLEAGRGYTF
TRBD2 TRBJ2-3 - TRBV20-1 TGCAGTGCTAGAGCGGGGGGGAAAGATACGCAGTATTTT CSARAGGKDTQYF
TRBD2 TRBJ2-1 - TRBV4-1 TGCGCCAGCAGCCAAGGAACTAGCGGCACCTACAATGAGCAGTTCTTC CASSQGTSGTYNEQFF
- TRBJ2-1 once TRBV27 TGTGCCAGCAGTTTCCTCAGTAACAATGAGCAGTTCTTC CASSFLSNNEQFF
- TRBJ2-7 few TRBV20-1 TGCAGTGCTAGAGGTACTAGAACCTACGAGCAGTACTTC CSARGTRTYEQYF
- TRBJ2-3 - TRBV29-1 TGCAGCGTCCGGGACGGCCTCACAGATACGCAGTATTTT CSVRDGLTDTQYF
- TRBJ2-7 - TRBV20-1 TGCAGTGCTAGAGAGGGGGGCGAGCAGTACTTC CSAREGGEQYF
TRBD1 TRBJ2-5 many TRBV29-1 TGCAGCGCTCTGACAGGGGGCGGAGAGACCCAGTACTTC CSALTGGGETQYF
- TRBJ2-1 - TRBV6-5 TGTGCCAGCAGTTACTCGTCCTTGCGTAGAAGCTCCTACAATGAGCAGTTCTTC CASSYSSLRRSSYNEQFF
TRBD1 TRBJ2-3 many TRBV5-5 TGTGCCAGCAGCTTGCCGGACAGGGTGGTCACAGATACGCAGTATTTT CASSLPDRVVTDTQYF
TRBD2 TRBJ2-7 - TRBV11-2 TGTGCCAGCAGCCCAAGGATGGGTGGCGGGAGGGGCCACGAGCAGTACTTC CASSPRMGGGRGHEQYF
TRBD1 TRBJ2-7 few TRBV7-9 TGTGCCAGCAGCTTAAAGGGTTACGGGGGACAGGGGAACGAGCAGTACTTC CASSLKGYGGQGNEQYF
TRBD2 TRBJ2-5 few TRBV20-1 TGCAGTGCTCGGACTAGCGGGACAGAGACCCAGTACTTC CSARTSGTETQYF
TRBD2 TRBJ2-7 many TRBV29-1 TGCAGCGTTGGGGGAGGGAGGTACGAGCAGTACTTC CSVGGGRYEQYF
- TRBJ2-4 many TRBV6-1 TGTGCCAGCAGTCGAACCTTACAGGATGCCAGGTTACAAGCCAAAAACATTCAGTACTTC CASSRTLQDARLQAKNIQYF
- TRBJ2-1 many TRBV29-1 TGCAGCGTTGCTATAATATTCCCGAATGAGCAGTTCTTC CSVAIIFPNEQFF
TRBD2 TRBJ2-1 many TRBV20-1 TGCAGTGCTAGCGGACTAGCGGGGGGGAACAATGAGCAGTTCTTC CSASGLAGGNNEQFF
TRBD1 TRBJ2-7 many TRBV6-2/TRBV6-3 TGTGCCAGCAGTTACCGGACAGGCGGCGAGCAGTACTTC CASSYRTGGEQYF
- TRBJ2-1 few TRBV29-1 TGCAGCGTTGAAGGGAAGGGTGCGGGCCCCTACAATGAGCAGTTCTTC CSVEGKGAGPYNEQFF
TRBD2 TRBJ2-5 many TRBV28 TGTGCCAGCAGCCCCGGGACTACAGAGACCCAGTACTTC CASSPGTTETQYF
- TRBJ2-5 many TRBV15 TGTGCCACCAGCAAGGCCGGCCAAGAGACCCAGTACTTC CATSKAGQETQYF
- TRBJ2-5 few TRBV12-3/TRBV12-4 TGTGCCAGCAGTTTGGCGACGGCTGGGGAGACCCAGTACTTC CASSLATAGETQYF
TRBD2 TRBJ2-5 - TRBV6-5 TGTGCCAGCAGTTCGCCGGGACTAGCGGGAGTTGAGACCCAGTACTTC CASSSPGLAGVETQYF
TRBD2 TRBJ2-3 many TRBV4-2 TGTGCCAGCAGCCAACCGTCTAGCGGGGGCACAGATACGCAGTATTTT CASSQPSSGGTDTQYF
TRBD2 TRBJ2-1 many TRBV29-1 TGCAGCGTTGCAGTCCCTAGCGGGATAATCAATGAGCAGTTCTTC CSVAVPSGIINEQFF